This T cell receptor beta chain emerged from a study of response to subunit inactivated influenza vaccine (dated by TCRdb to 2016 to 2018). Regarding the research as a whole: Deep quantitative T cell receptor repertoire profiling was used in the study to track responses to a trivalent subunit inactivated influenza vaccine.

The receptor library was made with RT-PCR. TCRdb names Illumina HiSeq 2500 as the instrument used. In-frame beta chains were kept once TCRdb had trimmed the public reads at Q25 with fastp and called clones with MiXCR. Here each entry gathers all rows of one CDR3 protein and keeps the most common genes and DNA. Recorded for this sample are about 540,000 distinct CDR3 sequences; around 25% of them occurred a single time. Of the sample, roughly 2.8% is held by the ten largest clones. Overall study outcomes, separate from this receptor: According to the authors, only a limited number of new T cells may be recruited by each seasonal influenza vaccination.

Details on this clonotype: The antigen it binds to is not known. Qualities for individual bases were not recorded, and no much larger clone is one base off.

The CDR3 has 16 amino acids, counting the end cysteine and phenylalanine. Only the CDR3 region is kept as DNA, spanning 48 bases read in frame from base 1. The junction carries 13 bases between V and J, which are trimmed by 1 base and 1 base respectively. Per the germline V gene, SGHTA is the CDR1 and FQGNSA is the CDR2. These same data were also listed under a study on T cells expressing NK-cell markers. Taken from the second paper: The TCR beta cDNA libraries were made using 5'RACE template switching, a step that added both a universal primer site and unique molecular identifiers. Fewer than ten donors provided sorted CD3+CD56+NKG2C+, CD3+CD56+NKG2C- and CD3+CD56-NKG2C+ T-cell subsets, whose TCR beta-chain repertoires were profiled. Of the eight sequenced donors, seven were found to be HCMV-seropositive and one was found to be HCMV-seronegative. To restrict sorting to alphabetaTCR-expressing T cells, an anti-gammadeltaTCR antibody was added in several experiments. In over 5 donors, the dominant CD3+CD56+NKG2C+ clonotypes were among the top 10 CD8+ clonotypes and accounted for about 1.0-7.5% of CD8+ T cells. Those dominant clonotypes were again the most abundant among CD3+CD56-NKG2C+ cells in a handful of donors, at about 28.3-65%. Whether the expanded NKG2C-expressing T cell clones were specific for HCMV antigens was left unclear. Randomly selected healthy volunteers, three men and five women, were used as the eight sequenced donors. HCMV-specific IgG was detected in serum with a commercial ELISA kit to determine HCMV serostatus. Ficoll density gradient centrifugation was used to isolate peripheral blood mononuclear cells from blood. Magnetic immunoseparation with Miltenyi isolation kits was used to isolate CD4+ and CD8+ T cells from PBMC. Synthesis of cDNA was primed from the TCR beta constant segment and was followed by two consecutive PCR amplification steps. Illumina HiSeq 2000/2500, MiSeq or NextSeq was used to sequence libraries as 2 x 150 bp reads. Reads were demultiplexed and grouped by UMI with MIGEC, and clonotypes were assembled and quantified with MiTCR. To exclude erroneous sequences, any TCR cDNA sequence not supported by at least two reads was discarded. The tcR package was used for downstream repertoire analysis, with clonotypes matched between fractions based on CDR3 nucleotide sequence plus V segment. VDJmatch was used to annotate antigen specificity against VDJdb, with one amino acid substitution in CDR3 allowed.

This material consisted of CD4+ T cells sorted from PBMCs, taken 12 days after vaccination. The sequence derives from a man over 45 who received an inactivated influenza vaccine. Donor details come from another sample of the same person, matched by shared clones. Rearrangement joined TRBV7-2 to TRBJ1-1; the D gene lacks a confident call. The bases read TGTGCCAGCAGCTTAGTTGGCAGGAAACAGAACACTGAAGCTTTCTTT. Protein translation: CASSLVGRKQNTEAFF.